This T cell receptor beta chain was recorded in a study of early T cells in non-severe SARS-CoV-2 infection. Study outcomes and limitations: Comparison of clonotypes with VDJdb favored anti-spike CD8 responses while missing private and CD4 specificities.

This clonotype was seen at least ten times. Its specificity is not known. The TCR library protocol attached unique molecular identifiers to the individual cDNA molecules. TCRdb processed the 5' RACE reads anew with MiXCR; each CDR3 protein has one entry. Here the sample spans under 60,000 distinct CDR3 sequences, approximately 8% being singletons. The CDR3 extends over 17 amino acids. The germline V and J ends were trimmed by 2 bases and 7 bases, with 22 bases remaining between them. CDR1 SGHTA and CDR2 FQGNSA come from the germline V gene. The TCR comes from an adult who was a healthcare worker with PCR-confirmed SARS-CoV-2 infection or an uninfected control (not recorded which). This chain links TRBV7-2 with TRBJ2-3, with D possibly being TRBD1 (5 bases). Sequenced: whole blood. The DNA for the CDR3 is TGTGCCAGCAGCTTAAGCCCCTTCGACAGAACTCGGAATACGCAGTATTTT. Its protein product is CASSLSPFDRTRNTQYF.